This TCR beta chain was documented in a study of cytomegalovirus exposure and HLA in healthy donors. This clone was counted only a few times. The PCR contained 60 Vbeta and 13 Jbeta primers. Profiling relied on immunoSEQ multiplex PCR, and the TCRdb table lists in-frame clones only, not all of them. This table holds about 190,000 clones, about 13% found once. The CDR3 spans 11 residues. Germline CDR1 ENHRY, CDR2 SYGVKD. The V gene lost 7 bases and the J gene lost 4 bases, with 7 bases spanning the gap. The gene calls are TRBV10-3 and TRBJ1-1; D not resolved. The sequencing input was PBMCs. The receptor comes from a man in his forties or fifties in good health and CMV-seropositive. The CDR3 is CAINSGTEAFF. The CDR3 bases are TGTGCCATCAACTCAGGCACTGAAGCTTTCTTT.